This T cell receptor (beta chain) was identified in a study of T cell repertoires in cytomegalovirus infection. At the level of the study: Selection of CMV epitopes for the study included recently identified HLA-C-restricted and well-studied HLA-B-restricted ones. CMV infection plus the matching HLA type was flagged by public TCR beta signatures.

Germline V lookup: CDR1 DFQATT, CDR2 SNEGSKA (reference sequence). V lost 1 base and J 5 bases, leaving 12 bases between the germline ends. This CDR3 region has 13 residues. Whole-study results and caveats: Within the response measured ex vivo, HLA-C-restricted CMV-specific TCR beta clonotypes were dominant.

As concerns this clonotype: Its target is unknown.

MiXCR was run by TCRdb on the reads, yielding one entry per CDR3 protein. The sample includes over 250,000 distinct CDR3 sequences, under 25% of them seen just once. The sample here was cultured PBMCs, taken from culture after CMV antigen stimulation. The chain is built from TRBV20-1 and TRBJ2-7; D gene ambiguous. This sequence was found in a human donor in good health (CMV status not recorded). Some clones in this sample may be carry-over from other donors' samples. The CDR3 DNA sequence: TGCAGTGCTAGAGGCTCCCTAGGAGACGAGCAGTACGTC. Amino acid sequence: CSARGSLGDEQYV.